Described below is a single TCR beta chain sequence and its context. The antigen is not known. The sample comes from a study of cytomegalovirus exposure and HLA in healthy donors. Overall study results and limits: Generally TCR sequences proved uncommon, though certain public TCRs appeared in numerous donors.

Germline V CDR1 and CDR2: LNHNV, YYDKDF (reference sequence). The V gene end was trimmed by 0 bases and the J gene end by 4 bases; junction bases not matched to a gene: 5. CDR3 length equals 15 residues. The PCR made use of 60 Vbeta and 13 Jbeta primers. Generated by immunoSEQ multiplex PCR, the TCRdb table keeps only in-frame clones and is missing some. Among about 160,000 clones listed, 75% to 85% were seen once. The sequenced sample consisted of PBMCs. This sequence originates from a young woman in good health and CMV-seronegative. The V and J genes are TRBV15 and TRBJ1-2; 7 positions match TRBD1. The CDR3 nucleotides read TGTGCCACCAGCAGAGAAGGGGGCGGATTCTATGGCTACACCTTC. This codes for CATSREGGGFYGYTF.